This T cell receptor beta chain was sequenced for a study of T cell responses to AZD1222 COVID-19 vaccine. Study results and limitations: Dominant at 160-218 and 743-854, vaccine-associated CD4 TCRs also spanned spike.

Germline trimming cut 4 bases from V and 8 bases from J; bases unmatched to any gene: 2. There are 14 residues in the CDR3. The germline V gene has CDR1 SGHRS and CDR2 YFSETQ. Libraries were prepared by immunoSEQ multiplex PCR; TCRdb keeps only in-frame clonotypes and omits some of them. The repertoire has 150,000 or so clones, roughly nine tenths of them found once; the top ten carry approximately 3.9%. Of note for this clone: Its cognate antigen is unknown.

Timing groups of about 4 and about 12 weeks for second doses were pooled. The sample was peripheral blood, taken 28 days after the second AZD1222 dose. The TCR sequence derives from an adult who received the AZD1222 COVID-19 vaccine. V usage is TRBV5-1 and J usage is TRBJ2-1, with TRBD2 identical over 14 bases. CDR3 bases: TGCGCCAGCAGCGGGACTAGCGGGAGCCATGAGCAGTTCTTC. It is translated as CASSGTSGSHEQFF.